A selection of T cell receptor beta chains follows, all from one sample in a study of PD-1 blockade in classical Hodgkin lymphoma. Assay: immunoSEQ multiplex PCR; the TCRdb copy retains only in-frame clones and omits some. Of around 10,000 clones listed, more than 85% are singletons. This sample comprised peripheral blood mononuclear cells (PBMCs), obtained at baseline. The receptors originated from a human donor with classical Hodgkin lymphoma. CDR3s include the opening cysteine and the closing phenylalanine or tryptophan. D genes are given only for firm matches. Expanded clones get a size class; other rows say once, few or many, or leave the size out.

D gene,CDR3 length,J gene,V gene,clone size,CDR3 DNA,CDR3 protein
-,16,TRBJ2-7,TRBV5-4,-,TGTGCCAGCAGCCCGGGCGGCAGCCGACTCGCCTACGAGCAGTACTTC,CASSPGGSRLAYEQYF
-,14,TRBJ2-6,TRBV5-4,-,TGTGCCAGCAGCGCTTTCTCTGGGGCCAACGTCCTGACTTTC,CASSAFSGANVLTF
-,14,TRBJ2-3,TRBV12-5,-,TGTGCTAGTGGTTCCCGGGCCCCCACAGATACGCAGTATTTT,CASGSRAPTDTQYF
-,16,TRBJ2-1,TRBV28,-,TGTGCCAGCAGTCCCTTGATAATGGGTAATGCGAATGAGCAGTTCTTC,CASSPLIMGNANEQFF
TRBD2,14,TRBJ2-7,TRBV15,few,TGTGCCACAAGCGGGCTAGCGGGCCCCTACGAGCAGTACTTC,CATSGLAGPYEQYF
-,13,TRBJ1-2,TRBV27,once,TGTGCCAGCAGTACCAGGATTAACTATGGCTACACCTTC,CASSTRINYGYTF
TRBD1,15,TRBJ2-7,TRBV6-5,-,TGTGCCAGCAGTTACAGCACAGGGGGTACCTACGAGCAGTACTTC,CASSYSTGGTYEQYF
-,16,TRBJ1-4,TRBV7-8,-,TGTGCCAGCAGCACGAAACGGTTCGCAACTAATGAAAAACTGTTTTTT,CASSTKRFATNEKLFF
-,19,TRBJ2-1,TRBV18,-,TGTGCCAGCTCACCTGGCCCCTCTCTCGGGCGACAACCCTACAATGAGCAGTTCTTC,CASSPGPSLGRQPYNEQFF
-,16,TRBJ2-1,TRBV11-3,-,TGTGCCACCTCGGTAGGCGGGACGAAATCCTACAATGAGCAGTTCTTC,CATSVGGTKSYNEQFF
TRBD2,18,TRBJ2-3,TRBV6-4,-,TGTGCCAGCAGTGAGACCGGGACTAGCGGGGACCCCCCAGATACGCAGTATTTT,CASSETGTSGDPPDTQYF
-,13,TRBJ1-1,TRBV5-6,-,TGTGCCAGCAGCTTATCCCGGATAGGGACGGCTTTCTTT,CASSLSRIGTAFF
TRBD2,15,TRBJ2-3,TRBV9,-,TGTGCCAGCAGCGTGGGAGTAGCGGGAGACGATACGCAGTATTTT,CASSVGVAGDDTQYF
-,13,TRBJ1-2,TRBV5-5,-,TGTGCCAGCAGCTGGTCAACGGCGGACGGCTACACCTTC,CASSWSTADGYTF
TRBD1,16,TRBJ2-2,TRBV5-4,few,TGTGCCAGCAGCGTCGGGGGGACAGGGTACGCCGGGGAGCTGTTTTTT,CASSVGGTGYAGELFF
-,13,TRBJ1-4,TRBV19,few,TGTGCCAGTAGTCGGGTCTCAAAGGAAAAACTGTTTTTT,CASSRVSKEKLFF
-,15,TRBJ2-5,TRBV25-1,-,TGTGCCAGCAGTTCACGGACAGAAGTTAAAGAGACCCAGTACTTC,CASSSRTEVKETQYF